This T cell receptor (beta chain) came from a study of shared clonotypes between healthy human individuals. Germline CDR1 SGHKS, CDR2 YYEKEE (reference sequence). This CDR3 is 13 amino acids long. Between the trimmed V and J ends, which lost 2 bases and 2 bases, there was a span of 8 bases. Study-wide findings and caveats: Sampling involved blood alone; tissue repertoires likely differ. Large depth notwithstanding, sorted-subset sequencing proved incomplete by rarefaction.

Profiling relied on immunoSEQ multiplex PCR, and the TCRdb table lists in-frame clones only, not all of them. Here the sample spans about 1.4 million clones, roughly 96% being singletons. About this clone itself: Antigen unknown.

CD45RA+ naive and CD45RA-negative memory subsets were separated from CD4+ cells. The gene calls are TRBV5-5 and TRBJ2-7; no clear D. The TCR comes from a man aged 25 to 45 in good health. Sequences were obtained from naive CD4+ T cells sorted from blood. Stated subset: CD45RA+ positively selected. This chain's CDR3 is CASSFGLAYEQYF. The CDR3 bases are TGTGCCAGCAGCTTCGGCCTAGCCTACGAGCAGTACTTC. The whole variable domain, filled in from reference TRBV5-5 and TRBJ2-7, reads DAGVTQSPTHLIKTRGQQVTLRCSPISGHKSVSWYQQVLGQGPQFIFQYYEKEERGRGNFPDRFSARQFPNYSSELNVNALLLGDSALYLCASSFGLAYEQYFGPGTRLTVT.